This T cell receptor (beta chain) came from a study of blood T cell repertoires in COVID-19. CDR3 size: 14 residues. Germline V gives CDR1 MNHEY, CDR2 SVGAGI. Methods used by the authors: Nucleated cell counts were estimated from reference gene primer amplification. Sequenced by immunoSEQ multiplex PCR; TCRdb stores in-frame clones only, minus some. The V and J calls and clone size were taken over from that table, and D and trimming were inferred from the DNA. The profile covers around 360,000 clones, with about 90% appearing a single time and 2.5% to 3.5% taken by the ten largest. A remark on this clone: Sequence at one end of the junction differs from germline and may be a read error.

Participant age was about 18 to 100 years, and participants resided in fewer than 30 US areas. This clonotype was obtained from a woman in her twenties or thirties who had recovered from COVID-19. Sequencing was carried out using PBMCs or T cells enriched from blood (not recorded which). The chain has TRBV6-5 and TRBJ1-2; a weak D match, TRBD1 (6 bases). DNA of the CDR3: TGTGCCAGCAGTTACTCGTTCTCCTGGGGGCAGAAACCCTTC. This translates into CASSYSFSWGQKPF.